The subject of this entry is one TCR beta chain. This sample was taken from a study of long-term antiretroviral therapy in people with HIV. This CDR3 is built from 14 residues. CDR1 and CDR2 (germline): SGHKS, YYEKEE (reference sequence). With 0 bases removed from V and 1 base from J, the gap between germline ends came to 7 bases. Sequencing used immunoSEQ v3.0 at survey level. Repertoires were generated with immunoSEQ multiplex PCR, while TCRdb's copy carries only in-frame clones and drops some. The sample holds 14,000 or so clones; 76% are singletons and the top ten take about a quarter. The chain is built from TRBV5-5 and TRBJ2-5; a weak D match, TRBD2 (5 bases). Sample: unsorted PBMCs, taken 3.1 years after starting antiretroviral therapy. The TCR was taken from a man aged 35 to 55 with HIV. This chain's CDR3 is CASSLESGQETQYF. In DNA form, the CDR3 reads TGTGCCAGCAGCTTGGAGAGCGGCCAAGAGACCCAGTACTTC.